Sequencing of this T cell receptor beta chain was carried out in a study of siplizumab effects on memory and regulatory T cells. It was 85,000 to 100,000 TCR templates that were assayed per sample. TCRdb keeps only in-frame clones here, not all; method: immunoSEQ multiplex PCR. This sample yields tens of thousands of clones, of which approximately 97% are seen a single time; 0.025% to 0.035% belongs to the top ten. Trimming took 0 bases from V and 14 from J, leaving 8 bases between them. CDR3 size: 12 residues. Germline CDR1 and CDR2: SNHLY and FYNNEI. This clone has more than one count but fewer than ten. Its matching antigen is unknown. Study observations and caveats: Naive T cells were seen as more diverse than memory cells and as major alloresponse contributors. Solely a minor proportion of alloreactive clones could be assigned to unstimulated subsets.

The receptor's source is a human donor in good health. The V gene is TRBV2, the J gene TRBJ1-6; D gene ambiguous. The specimen was naive CD4+ T cells sorted from blood. CDR3 sequence reads: CASSEAVITLHF. The DNA of the CDR3 is TGTGCCAGCAGTGAAGCTGTTATCACCCTCCACTTT. The complete variable domain, with remaining parts taken from reference TRBV2 and TRBJ1-6, reads EPEVTQTPSHQVTQMGQEVILRCVPISNHLYFYWYRQILGQKVEFLVSFYNNEISEKSEIFDDQFSVERPDGSNFTLKIRSTKLEDSAMYFCASSEAVITLHFGNGTRLTVT.